This TCR beta chain emerged from a study of CD8+ T cells in alopecia areata. A word on this clone: Its specificity is unknown.

Isolated RNA was reverse transcribed into cDNA used as the sequencing template. Method: immunoSEQ multiplex PCR; TCRdb's copy keeps in-frame clones and lacks some. The table has 110,000 or so clones, roughly 69% seen once. Study-level results: An increase in clonality over normal scalp was evident in lesional scalp, especially alopecia totalis/universalis.

This CDR3 has 17 amino acids. Germline trimming cut 1 base from V and 8 bases from J; bases unmatched to any gene: 14. The germline CDR1 and CDR2 sequences are KGHSH and LQKENI. The receptor comes from a human donor in good health. Sequencing was carried out using CD4+ T cells sorted from blood. The J gene is TRBJ2-1, the V gene TRBV18; 7 bases are shared with TRBD2. CDR3 DNA: TGTGCCAGCTCACCACTACCAGGGAGGGCAGCAAAGGATGAGCAGTTCTTC. Translating gives CASSPLPGRAAKDEQFF.